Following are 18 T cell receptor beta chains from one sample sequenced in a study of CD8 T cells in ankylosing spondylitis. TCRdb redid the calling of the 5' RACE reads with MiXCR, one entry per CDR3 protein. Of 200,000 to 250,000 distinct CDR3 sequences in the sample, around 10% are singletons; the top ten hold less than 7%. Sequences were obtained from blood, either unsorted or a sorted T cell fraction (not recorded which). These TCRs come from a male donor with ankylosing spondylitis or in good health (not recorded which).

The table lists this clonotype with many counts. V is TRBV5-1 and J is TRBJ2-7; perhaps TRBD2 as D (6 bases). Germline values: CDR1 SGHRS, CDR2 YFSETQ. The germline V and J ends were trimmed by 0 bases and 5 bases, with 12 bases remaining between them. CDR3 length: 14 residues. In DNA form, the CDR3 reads TGCGCCAGCAGCTTGGTGGACCCGGGGGACGAGCAGTACTTC. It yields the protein CASSLVDPGDEQYF.

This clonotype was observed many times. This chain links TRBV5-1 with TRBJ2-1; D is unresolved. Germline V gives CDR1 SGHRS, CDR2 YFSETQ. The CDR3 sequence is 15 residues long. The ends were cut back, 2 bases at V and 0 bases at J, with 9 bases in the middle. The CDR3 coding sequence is TGCGCCAGCAGCTTCCCCTCGAGCTCCTACAATGAGCAGTTCTTC. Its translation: CASSFPSSSYNEQFF.

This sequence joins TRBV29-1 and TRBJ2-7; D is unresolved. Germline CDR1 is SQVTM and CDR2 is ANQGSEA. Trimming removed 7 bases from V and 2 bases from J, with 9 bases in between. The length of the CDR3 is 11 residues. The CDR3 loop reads CSAQLTYEQYF. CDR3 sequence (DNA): TGCAGCGCCCAGCTGACCTACGAGCAGTACTTC.

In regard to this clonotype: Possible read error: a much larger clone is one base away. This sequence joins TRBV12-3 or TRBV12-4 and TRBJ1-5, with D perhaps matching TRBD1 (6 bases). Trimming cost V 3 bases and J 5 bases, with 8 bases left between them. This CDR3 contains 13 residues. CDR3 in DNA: TGTGCCAGCAGTTTCAGGGGTCATCAGCCCCAGCATTTT. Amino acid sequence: CASSFRGHQPQHF.

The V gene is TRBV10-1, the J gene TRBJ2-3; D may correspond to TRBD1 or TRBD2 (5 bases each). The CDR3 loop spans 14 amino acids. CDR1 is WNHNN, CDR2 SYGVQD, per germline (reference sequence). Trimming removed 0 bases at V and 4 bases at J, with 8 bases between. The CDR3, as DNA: TGCGCCAGCAGTGAGTCAAGGGACCCAGATACGCAGTATTTT. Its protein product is CASSESRDPDTQYF.

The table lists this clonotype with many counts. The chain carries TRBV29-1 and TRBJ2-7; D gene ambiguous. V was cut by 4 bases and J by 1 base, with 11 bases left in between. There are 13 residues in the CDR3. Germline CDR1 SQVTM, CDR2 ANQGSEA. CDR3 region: CSVAQRLSYEQYF. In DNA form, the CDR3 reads TGCAGCGTTGCGCAGCGTCTTTCCTACGAGCAGTACTTC.

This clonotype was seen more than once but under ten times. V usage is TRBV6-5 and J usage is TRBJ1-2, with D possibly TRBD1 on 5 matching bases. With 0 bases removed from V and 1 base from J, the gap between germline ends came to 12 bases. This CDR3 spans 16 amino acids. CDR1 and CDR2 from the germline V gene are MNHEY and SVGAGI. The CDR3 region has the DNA TGTGCCAGCAGTTACTCGCCCGGTGGGGGTAACTATGGCTACACCTTC. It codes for CASSYSPGGGNYGYTF.

CDR3 residues: CASSQGETGQEQYF. CDR3 in DNA: TGTGCCAGCAGCCAAGGTGAGACAGGGCAAGAGCAGTACTTC. V usage is TRBV3-1 and J usage is TRBJ2-7; 7 nucleotides line up with TRBD1. Germline CDR1 reads LGHDT; CDR2 reads YNNKEL (reference sequence). V was clipped by 1 base and J by 7 bases; unmatched bases: 7. This CDR3 region has 14 residues.

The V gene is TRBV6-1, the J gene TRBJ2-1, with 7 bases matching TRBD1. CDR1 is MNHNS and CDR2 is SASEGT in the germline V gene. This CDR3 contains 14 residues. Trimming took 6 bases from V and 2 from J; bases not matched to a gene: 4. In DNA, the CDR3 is TGTGCCAGCAGGACAGGGTCTACCTACAATGAGCAGTTCTTC. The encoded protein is CASRTGSTYNEQFF.

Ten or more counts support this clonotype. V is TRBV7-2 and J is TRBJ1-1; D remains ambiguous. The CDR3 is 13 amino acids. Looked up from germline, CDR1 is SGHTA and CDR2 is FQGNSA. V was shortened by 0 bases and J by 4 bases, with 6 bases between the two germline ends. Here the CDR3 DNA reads TGTGCCAGCAGCTTAGCGACGCGCACTGAAGCTTTCTTT. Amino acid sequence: CASSLATRTEAFF.

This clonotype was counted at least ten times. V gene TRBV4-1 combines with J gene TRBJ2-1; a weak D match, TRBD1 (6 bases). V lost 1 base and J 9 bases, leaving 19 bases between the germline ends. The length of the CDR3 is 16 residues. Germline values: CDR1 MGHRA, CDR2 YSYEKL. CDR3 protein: CASSQAPGNPGVEQFF. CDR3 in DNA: TGCGCCAGCAGCCAAGCGCCCGGCAACCCAGGGGTTGAGCAGTTCTTC.

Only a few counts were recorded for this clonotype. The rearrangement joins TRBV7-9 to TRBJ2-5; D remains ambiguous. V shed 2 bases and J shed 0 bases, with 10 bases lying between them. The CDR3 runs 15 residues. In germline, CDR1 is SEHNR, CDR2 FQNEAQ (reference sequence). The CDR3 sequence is CASSLKMLNQETQYF. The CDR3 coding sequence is TGTGCCAGCAGCTTAAAGATGTTGAACCAAGAGACCCAGTACTTC. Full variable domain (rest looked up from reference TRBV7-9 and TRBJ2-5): DTGVSQNPRHKITKRGQNVTFRCDPISEHNRLYWYRQTLGQGPEFLTYFQNEAQLEKSRLLSDRFSAERPKGSFSTLEIQRTEQGDSAMYLCASSLKMLNQETQYFGPGTRLLVL.

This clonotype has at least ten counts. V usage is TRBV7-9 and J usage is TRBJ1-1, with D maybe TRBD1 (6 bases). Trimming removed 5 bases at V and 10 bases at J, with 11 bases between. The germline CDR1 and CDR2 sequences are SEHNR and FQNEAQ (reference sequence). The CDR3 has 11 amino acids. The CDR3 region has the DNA TGTGCCAGCAGCGCGGGACACGGAGCTTTCTTT. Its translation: CASSAGHGAFF.

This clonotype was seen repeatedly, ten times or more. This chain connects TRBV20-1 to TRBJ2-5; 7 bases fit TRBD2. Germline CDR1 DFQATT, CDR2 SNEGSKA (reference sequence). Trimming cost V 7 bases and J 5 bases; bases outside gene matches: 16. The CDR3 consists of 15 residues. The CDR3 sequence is CSVNPVGLVGETQYF. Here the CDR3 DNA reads TGCAGTGTGAACCCGGTAGGACTAGTCGGTGAGACCCAGTACTTC.

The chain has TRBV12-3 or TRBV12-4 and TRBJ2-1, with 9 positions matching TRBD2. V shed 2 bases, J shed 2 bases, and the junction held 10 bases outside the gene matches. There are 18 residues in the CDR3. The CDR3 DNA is TGTGCCAGCAGTTTATGGGCTGAGGCGGGAGGGCCCTACAATGAGCAGTTCTTC. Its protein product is CASSLWAEAGGPYNEQFF.

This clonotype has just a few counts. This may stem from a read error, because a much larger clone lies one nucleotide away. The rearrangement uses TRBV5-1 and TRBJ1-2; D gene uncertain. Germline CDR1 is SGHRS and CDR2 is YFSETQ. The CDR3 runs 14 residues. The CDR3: CAGSLDREVGSYTF. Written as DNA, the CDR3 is TGCGCCGGCAGCTTGGACCGGGAAGTCGGTAGCTACACCTTC.

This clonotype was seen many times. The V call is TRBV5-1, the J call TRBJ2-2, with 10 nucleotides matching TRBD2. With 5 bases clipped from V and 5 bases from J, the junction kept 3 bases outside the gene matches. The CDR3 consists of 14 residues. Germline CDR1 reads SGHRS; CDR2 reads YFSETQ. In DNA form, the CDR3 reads TGCGCCAGCAGAGCGGGAGGGAGAACCGGGGAGCTGTTTTTT. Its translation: CASRAGGRTGELFF.

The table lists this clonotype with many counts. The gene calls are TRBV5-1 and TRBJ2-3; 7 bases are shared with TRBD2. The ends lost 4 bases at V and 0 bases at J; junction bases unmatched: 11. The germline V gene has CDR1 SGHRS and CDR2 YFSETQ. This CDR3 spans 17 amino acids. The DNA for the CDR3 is TGCGCCAGCAGCCCATCTCGGCTAGCGGCTAGCACAGATACGCAGTATTTT. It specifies CASSPSRLAASTDTQYF.